This T cell receptor beta chain was recorded in a study of CD8+ T cells in alopecia areata. Overall study context: Tofacitinib therapy lasting 6 to 18 months was followed by 6 months off drug.

Noted treatment: oral pan-JAK inhibitor, 5-10 mg twice daily. Following extraction, RNA underwent reverse transcription to cDNA, which served as the sequencing template. Repertoires were generated with immunoSEQ multiplex PCR, while TCRdb's copy carries only in-frame clones and drops some. Here the sample spans 150,000 to 200,000 clones, roughly 50% being singletons. This specimen consisted of CD8+ T cells sorted from blood, obtained at week 24, from a patient treated with tofacitinib. This sequence originates from a human donor with alopecia areata.

The CDR3 DNA follows: TGTGCCAGCAGCCCTGGCCAGGCGGGGGGGCCCCTCCACTTT. Residues: CASSPGQAGGPLHF. This chain joins TRBV5-6 and TRBJ1-6, with D possibly matching TRBD1 (5 bases). The V and J ends lost 4 bases and 13 bases respectively, with 18 bases between them. From germline, CDR1 is SGHDT and CDR2 YYEEEE. The CDR3 loop spans 14 amino acids.